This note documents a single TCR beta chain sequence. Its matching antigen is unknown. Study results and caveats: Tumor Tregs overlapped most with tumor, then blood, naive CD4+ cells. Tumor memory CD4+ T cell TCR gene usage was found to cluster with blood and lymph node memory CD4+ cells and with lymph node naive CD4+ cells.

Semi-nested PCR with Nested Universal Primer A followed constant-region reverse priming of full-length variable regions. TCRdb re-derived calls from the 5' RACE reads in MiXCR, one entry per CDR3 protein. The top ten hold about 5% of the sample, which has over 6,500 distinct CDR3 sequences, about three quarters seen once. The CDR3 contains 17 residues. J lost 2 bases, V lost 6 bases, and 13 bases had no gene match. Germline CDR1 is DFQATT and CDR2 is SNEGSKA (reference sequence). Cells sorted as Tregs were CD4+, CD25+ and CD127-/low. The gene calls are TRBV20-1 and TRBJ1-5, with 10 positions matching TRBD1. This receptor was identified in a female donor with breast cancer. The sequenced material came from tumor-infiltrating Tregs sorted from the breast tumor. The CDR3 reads CSANRGQGDWGNQPQHF. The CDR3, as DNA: TGCAGTGCCAACCGCGGACAGGGGGATTGGGGCAATCAGCCCCAGCATTTT.